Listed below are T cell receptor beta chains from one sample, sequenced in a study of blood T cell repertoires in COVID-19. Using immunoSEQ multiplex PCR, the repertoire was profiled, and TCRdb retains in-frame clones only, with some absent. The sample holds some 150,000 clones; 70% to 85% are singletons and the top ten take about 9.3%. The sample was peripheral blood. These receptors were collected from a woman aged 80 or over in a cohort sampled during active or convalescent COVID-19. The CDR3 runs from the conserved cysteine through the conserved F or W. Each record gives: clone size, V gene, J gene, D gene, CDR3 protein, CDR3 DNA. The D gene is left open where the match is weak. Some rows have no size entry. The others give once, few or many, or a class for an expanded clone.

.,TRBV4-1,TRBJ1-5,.,CASSQDGGTWDSNQPQHF,TGCGCCAGCAGCCAAGATGGGGGGACTTGGGATAGCAATCAGCCCCAGCATTTT
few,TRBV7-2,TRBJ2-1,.,CASSLANAGEQFF,TGTGCCAGCAGCTTAGCGAATGCGGGTGAGCAGTTCTTC
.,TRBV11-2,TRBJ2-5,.,CASSPLRSPRGRAGETQYF,TGTGCCAGCAGCCCCCTCCGGAGCCCCCGTGGCAGGGCGGGGGAGACCCAGTACTTC
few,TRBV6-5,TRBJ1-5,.,CASSYSWSQPQHF,TGTGCCAGCAGTTACTCCTGGAGCCAGCCCCAGCATTTT
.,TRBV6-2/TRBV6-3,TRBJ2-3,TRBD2,CASSPTTSGGFASSTDTQYF,TGTGCCAGCAGCCCCACGACTAGCGGGGGCTTTGCCTCTAGCACAGATACGCAGTATTTT
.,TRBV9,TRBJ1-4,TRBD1,CASSVSTGAYEKLFF,TGTGCCAGCAGCGTTTCAACAGGGGCTTATGAAAAACTGTTTTTT
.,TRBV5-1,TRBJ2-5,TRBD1,CASSWGQGRQTQYF,TGCGCCAGCAGCTGGGGACAGGGGAGACAGACCCAGTACTTC
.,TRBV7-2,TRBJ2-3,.,CASSLVGDTQYF,TGTGCCAGCAGCTTAGTCGGGGATACGCAGTATTTT
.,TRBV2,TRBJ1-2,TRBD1,CAIYRGKDANYGYTF,TGTGCCATCTACAGGGGAAAGGATGCTAACTATGGCTACACCTTC
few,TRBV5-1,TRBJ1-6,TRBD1,CASSSTGQPITDNSPLHF,TGCGCCAGCAGCTCGACGGGACAGCCTATAACCGATAATTCACCCCTCCACTTT
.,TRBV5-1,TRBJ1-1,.,CASRSVNTEAFF,TGCGCCAGCAGATCGGTCAACACTGAAGCTTTCTTT
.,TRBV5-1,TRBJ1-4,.,CASSAGPNEKLFF,TGCGCCAGCAGCGCAGGTCCTAATGAAAAACTGTTTTTT
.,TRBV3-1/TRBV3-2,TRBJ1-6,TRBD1,CASSHRQGGRRGSPLHF,TGTGCCAGCAGCCACCGACAGGGTGGGAGGAGGGGTTCACCCCTCCACTTT
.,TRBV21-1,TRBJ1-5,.,CARGTGVSYSNQPQHF,TGTGCCAGGGGGACAGGGGTTTCCTATAGCAATCAGCCCCAGCATTTT
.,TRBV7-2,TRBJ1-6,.,CASSLRSSYNSPLHF,TGTGCCAGCAGCTTGAGGAGCTCCTATAATTCACCCCTCCACTTT
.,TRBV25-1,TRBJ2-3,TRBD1,CASSEGQGTDTQYF,TGTGCCAGCAGTGAGGGACAGGGGACAGATACGCAGTATTTT
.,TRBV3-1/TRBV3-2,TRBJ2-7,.,CASSQGPPGLTYEQYF,TGTGCCAGCAGCCAAGGCCCTCCGGGACTTACCTACGAGCAGTACTTC
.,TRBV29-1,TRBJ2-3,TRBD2,CSVYRAGTDTQYF,TGCAGCGTTTATAGAGCGGGGACAGATACGCAGTATTTT
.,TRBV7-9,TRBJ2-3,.,CASSFNSHTQYF,TGTGCCAGCAGCTTTAACAGCCATACGCAGTATTTT
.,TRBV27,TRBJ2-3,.,CASMLRWSGPDTQYF,TGTGCCAGCATGCTGAGGTGGAGCGGACCAGATACGCAGTATTTT
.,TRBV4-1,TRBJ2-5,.,CASSQRPGPGETQYF,TGCGCCAGCAGCCAAAGACCAGGGCCCGGAGAGACCCAGTACTTC
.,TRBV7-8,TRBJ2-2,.,CASSFPLGTNTGELFF,TGTGCCAGCAGCTTCCCACTAGGGACGAACACCGGGGAGCTGTTTTTT
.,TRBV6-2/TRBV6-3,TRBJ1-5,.,CASSYGGPNQPQHF,TGTGCCAGCAGTTACGGGGGCCCCAATCAGCCCCAGCATTTT
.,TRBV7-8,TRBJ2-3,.,CASSRGDTQYF,TGTGCCAGCAGCCGCGGAGATACGCAGTATTTT
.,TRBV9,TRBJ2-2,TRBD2,CASSLGLANTGELFF,TGTGCCAGCAGCCTGGGACTAGCGAACACCGGGGAGCTGTTTTTT